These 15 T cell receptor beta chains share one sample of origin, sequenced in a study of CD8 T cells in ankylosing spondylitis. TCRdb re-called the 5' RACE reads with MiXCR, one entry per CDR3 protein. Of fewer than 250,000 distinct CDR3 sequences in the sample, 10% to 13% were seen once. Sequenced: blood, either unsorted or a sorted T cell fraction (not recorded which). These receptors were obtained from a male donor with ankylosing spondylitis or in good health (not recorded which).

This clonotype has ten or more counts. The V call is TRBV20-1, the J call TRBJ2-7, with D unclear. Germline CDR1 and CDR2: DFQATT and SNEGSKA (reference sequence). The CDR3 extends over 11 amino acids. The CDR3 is CSAGSTYEQYF. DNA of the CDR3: TGCTCCGCTGGGTCTACCTACGAGCAGTACTTC.

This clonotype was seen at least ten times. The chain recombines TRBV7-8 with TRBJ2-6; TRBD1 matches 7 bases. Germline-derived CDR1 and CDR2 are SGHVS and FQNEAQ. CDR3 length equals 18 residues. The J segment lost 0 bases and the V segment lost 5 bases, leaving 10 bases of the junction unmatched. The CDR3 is CASSPRDSVYSGANVLTF. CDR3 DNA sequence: TGTGCCAGCAGCCCTCGGGACAGTGTCTACTCTGGGGCCAACGTCCTGACTTTC.

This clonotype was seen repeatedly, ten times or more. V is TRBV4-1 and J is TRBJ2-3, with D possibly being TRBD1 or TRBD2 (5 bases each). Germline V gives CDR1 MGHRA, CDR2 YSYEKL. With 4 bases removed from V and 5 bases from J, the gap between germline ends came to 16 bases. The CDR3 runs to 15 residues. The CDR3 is CASSRQDERGDTQYF. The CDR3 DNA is TGCGCCAGCAGCCGCCAAGATGAGAGGGGAGATACGCAGTATTTT.

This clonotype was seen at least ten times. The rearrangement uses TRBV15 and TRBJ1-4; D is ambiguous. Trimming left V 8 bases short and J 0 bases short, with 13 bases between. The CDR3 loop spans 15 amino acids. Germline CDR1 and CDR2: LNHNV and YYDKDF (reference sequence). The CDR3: CATGLRSATNEKLFF. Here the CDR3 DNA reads TGTGCCACCGGATTGAGGTCTGCAACTAATGAAAAACTGTTTTTT. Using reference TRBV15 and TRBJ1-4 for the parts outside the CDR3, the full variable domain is DAMVIQNPRYQVTQFGKPVTLSCSQTLNHNVMYWYQQKSSQAPKLLFHYYDKDFNNEADTPDNFQSRRPNTSFCFLDIRSPGLGDTAMYLCATGLRSATNEKLFFGSGTQLSVL.

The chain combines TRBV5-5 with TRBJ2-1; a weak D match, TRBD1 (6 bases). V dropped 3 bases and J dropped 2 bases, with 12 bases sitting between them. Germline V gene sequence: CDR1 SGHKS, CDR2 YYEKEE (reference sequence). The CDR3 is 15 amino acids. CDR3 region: CASSSARDTYNEQFF. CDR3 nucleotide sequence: TGTGCCAGCAGCTCGGCCCGGGACACCTACAATGAGCAGTTCTTC.

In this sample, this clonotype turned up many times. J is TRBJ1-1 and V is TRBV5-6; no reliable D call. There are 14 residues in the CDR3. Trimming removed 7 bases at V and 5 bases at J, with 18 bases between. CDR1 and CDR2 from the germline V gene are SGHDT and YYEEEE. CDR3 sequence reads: CASGPYFRVTEAFF. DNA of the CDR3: TGTGCCAGCGGTCCATATTTCCGCGTTACTGAAGCTTTCTTT.

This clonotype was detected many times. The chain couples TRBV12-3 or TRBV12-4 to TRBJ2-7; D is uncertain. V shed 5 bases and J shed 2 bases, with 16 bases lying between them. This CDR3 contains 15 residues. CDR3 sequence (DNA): TGTGCCAGCAGTGTGACTCCGACGGTGACCTACGAGCAGTACTTC. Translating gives CASSVTPTVTYEQYF.

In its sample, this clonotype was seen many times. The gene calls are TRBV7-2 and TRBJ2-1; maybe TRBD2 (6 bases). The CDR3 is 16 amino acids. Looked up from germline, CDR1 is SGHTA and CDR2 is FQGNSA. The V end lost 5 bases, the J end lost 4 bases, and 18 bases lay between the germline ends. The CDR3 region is CASSLGGVPQYNEQFF. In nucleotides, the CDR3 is TGTGCCAGCAGCCTCGGGGGAGTCCCCCAATACAATGAGCAGTTCTTC.

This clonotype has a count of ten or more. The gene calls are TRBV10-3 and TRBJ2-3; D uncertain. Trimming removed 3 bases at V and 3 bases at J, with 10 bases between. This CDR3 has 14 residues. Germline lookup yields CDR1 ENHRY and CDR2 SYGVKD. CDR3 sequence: CAISESSKTDTQYF. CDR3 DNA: TGTGCCATCAGTGAATCCAGCAAGACAGATACGCAGTATTTT.

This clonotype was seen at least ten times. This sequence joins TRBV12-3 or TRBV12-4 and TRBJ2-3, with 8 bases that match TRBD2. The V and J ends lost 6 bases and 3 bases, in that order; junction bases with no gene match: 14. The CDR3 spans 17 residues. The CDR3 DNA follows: TGTGCCAGCAGCTATAGGTGGAGTGAGCGGGGGACAGATACGCAGTATTTT. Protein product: CASSYRWSERGTDTQYF.

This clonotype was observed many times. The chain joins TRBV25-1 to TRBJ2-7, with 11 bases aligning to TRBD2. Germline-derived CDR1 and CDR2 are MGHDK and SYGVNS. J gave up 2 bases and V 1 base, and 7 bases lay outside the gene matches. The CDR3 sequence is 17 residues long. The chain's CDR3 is CASSEFGTSGTAYEQYF. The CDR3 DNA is TGTGCCAGCAGTGAATTTGGGACTAGCGGAACTGCCTACGAGCAGTACTTC.

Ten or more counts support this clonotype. The CDR3 DNA is TGCGCCAGCAGCACCCGGGCAGGTTCCTACAATGAGCAGTTCTTC. Its translation is CASSTRAGSYNEQFF. The chain employs TRBV5-1 and TRBJ2-1; D is unclear. V lost 4 bases and J 1 base, leaving 12 bases between the germline ends. CDR1 and CDR2 (germline): SGHRS, YFSETQ. The CDR3 is 15 residues long.

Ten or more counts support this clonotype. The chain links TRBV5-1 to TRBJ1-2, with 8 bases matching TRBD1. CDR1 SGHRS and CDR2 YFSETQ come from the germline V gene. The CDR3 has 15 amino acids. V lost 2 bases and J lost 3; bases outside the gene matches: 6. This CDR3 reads CASSFAQGADYGYTF. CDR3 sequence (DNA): TGCGCCAGCAGCTTCGCGCAGGGGGCAGACTATGGCTACACCTTC.

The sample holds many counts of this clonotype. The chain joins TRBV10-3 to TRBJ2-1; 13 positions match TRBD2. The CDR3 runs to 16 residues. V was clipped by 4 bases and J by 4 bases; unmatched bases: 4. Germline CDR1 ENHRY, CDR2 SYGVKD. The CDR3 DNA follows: TGTGCCATCAGTGCCGGGACTAGCGGGGTTTACAATGAGCAGTTCTTC. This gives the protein CAISAGTSGVYNEQFF.

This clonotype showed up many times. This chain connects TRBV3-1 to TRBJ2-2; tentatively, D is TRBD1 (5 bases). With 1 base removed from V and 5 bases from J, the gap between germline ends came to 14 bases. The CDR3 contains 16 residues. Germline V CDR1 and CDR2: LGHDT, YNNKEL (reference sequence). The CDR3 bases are TGTGCCAGCAGCCAAGCTTGGCAGGGCTGGACCGGGGAGCTGTTTTTT. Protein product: CASSQAWQGWTGELFF.